Listed below are T cell receptor beta chains from one sample, sequenced in a study of CD8 T cells in ankylosing spondylitis. TCRdb reanalysed the 5' RACE reads using MiXCR and keeps one entry per CDR3 protein. Of 200,000 to 300,000 distinct CDR3 sequences in the sample, roughly 32% were seen once. What was sequenced was blood, either unsorted or a sorted T cell fraction (not recorded which). These receptors came from a male donor with ankylosing spondylitis or in good health (not recorded which). Each CDR3 is given with its conserved first and last residue. A D gene is named only where the DNA matches it firmly. A row's size may be missing; if present it is once, few, many or a size class.

D	V	J	size	CDR3	DNA
-	TRBV10-3	TRBJ2-5	few	CAISGRAGGETQYF	TGTGCCATCAGTGGCAGGGCCGGCGGGGAGACCCAGTACTTC
TRBD2	TRBV7-2	TRBJ2-1	-	CASSPTSGALNEQFF	TGTGCCAGCAGCCCGACTAGCGGGGCGCTCAATGAGCAGTTCTTC
-	TRBV28	TRBJ1-5	few	CASSSPLGDAWPQHF	TGTGCCAGCAGTTCCCCGTTAGGAGACGCATGGCCCCAGCATTTT
-	TRBV29-1	TRBJ2-3	few	CSVQGTDTQYF	TGCAGCGTACAGGGCACAGATACGCAGTATTTT
-	TRBV7-2	TRBJ1-2	few	CASSPKTGSVYGYTF	TGTGCCAGCAGCCCAAAAACAGGGTCTGTCTATGGCTACACCTTC
-	TRBV27	TRBJ1-4	-	CAGKPGGAEEKLFF	TGTGCCGGAAAACCCGGGGGCGCTGAGGAAAAACTGTTTTTT
-	TRBV10-3	TRBJ1-5	-	CAISSVGDSNQPQHF	TGTGCCATCAGTTCCGTGGGTGATAGCAATCAGCCCCAGCATTTT
-	TRBV27	TRBJ2-1	-	CASKGVRAATNNEQFF	TGTGCGAGCAAGGGGGTCCGGGCGGCCACAAACAATGAGCAGTTCTTC
TRBD1	TRBV20-1	TRBJ1-3	-	CSATGAGGVNTIYF	TGCAGTGCGACAGGGGCTGGGGGGGTAAACACCATATATTTT
-	TRBV11-2	TRBJ2-1	-	CASSPGGPYNEQFF	TGTGCCAGCAGCCCAGGGGGGCCCTACAATGAGCAGTTCTTC
-	TRBV27	TRBJ2-3	few	CASSQGRATDTQYF	TGTGCCAGCAGCCAGGGTAGGGCCACAGATACGCAGTATTTT
TRBD1	TRBV7-2	TRBJ2-7	-	CASSSPNRGEQYF	TGTGCCAGCAGCTCACCCAACAGGGGGGAGCAGTACTTC
TRBD1	TRBV20-1	TRBJ2-3	few	CSARDLGTGGTDTQYF	TGCAGTGCTAGAGATTTGGGGACAGGGGGCACAGATACGCAGTATTTT
-	TRBV12-3/TRBV12-4	TRBJ2-3	-	CASSFARSPSTDTQYF	TGTGCCAGCAGTTTCGCTAGGTCTCCCTCCACAGATACGCAGTATTTT
TRBD2	TRBV10-3	TRBJ2-2	-	CAISQTSGGDTGELFF	TGTGCCATCAGCCAGACTAGCGGGGGCGACACCGGGGAGCTGTTTTTT
-	TRBV6-5	TRBJ2-6	few	CASSYGQPGANVLTF	TGTGCCAGCAGTTACGGTCAACCTGGGGCCAACGTCCTGACTTTC
-	TRBV27	TRBJ2-3	few	CASSPPVRDTQYF	TGTGCCAGCAGTCCCCCCGTACGAGATACGCAGTATTTT
TRBD1	TRBV7-9	TRBJ2-7	-	CASSGDRDRAF	TGTGCCAGCAGCGGGGACCGGGACAGGGCCTTC
TRBD2	TRBV5-1	TRBJ2-5	-	CASSRGTSDGETQYF	TGCGCCAGCAGCCGTGGGACTAGCGACGGCGAGACCCAGTACTTC
-	TRBV3-1	TRBJ1-3	-	CASSRGAASGNTIYF	TGTGCCAGCAGCCGCGGGGCAGCCTCTGGAAACACCATATATTTT
TRBD2	TRBV6-5	TRBJ2-1	-	CASSYAVAGDEQFF	TGTGCCAGCAGTTACGCGGTAGCGGGCGATGAGCAGTTCTTC
-	TRBV18	TRBJ2-5	-	CASSPRRGQETQYF	TGTGCCAGCTCACCAAGGCGGGGCCAAGAGACCCAGTACTTC
TRBD1	TRBV27	TRBJ1-2	-	CASSFQGAMGYTF	TGTGCCAGCAGTTTTCAGGGGGCGATGGGCTACACCTTC
TRBD2	TRBV3-1	TRBJ2-1	-	CASSPERGLTGEQFF	TGTGCCAGCAGCCCAGAGCGGGGACTCACGGGGGAGCAGTTCTTC
TRBD1	TRBV11-2	TRBJ1-1	-	CASSTRTGMNTEAFF	TGTGCCAGCAGCACCAGGACAGGTATGAACACTGAAGCTTTCTTT
-	TRBV12-3/TRBV12-4	TRBJ2-4	-	CASSFSGEDSQYF	TGTGCCAGCAGTTTTTCCGGGGAGGACAGTCAGTACTTC
-	TRBV20-1	TRBJ1-1	few	CKGPGHLNTEAFF	TGCAAGGGCCCGGGACACCTAAACACTGAAGCTTTCTTT
-	TRBV7-2	TRBJ2-1	-	CARRRGQTSYNEQFF	TGTGCCCGCCGACGGGGGCAGACCTCCTACAATGAGCAGTTCTTC
-	TRBV4-1	TRBJ1-2	-	CASSQEDGARFSYGYTF	TGCGCCAGCAGCCAAGAGGATGGGGCAAGGTTCTCCTATGGCTACACCTTC
TRBD1	TRBV5-5	TRBJ2-7	few	CASSWGQYSYEQYF	TGTGCCAGCAGCTGGGGACAGTATTCCTACGAGCAGTACTTC
TRBD2	TRBV20-1	TRBJ2-1	many	CSARQRGVNNEQFF	TGCAGTGCTAGACAGCGGGGGGTAAACAATGAGCAGTTCTTC
-	TRBV5-1	TRBJ2-2	-	CASSRGGGDTGELFF	TGCGCCAGCAGCCGCGGAGGGGGCGACACCGGGGAGCTGTTTTTT
-	TRBV15	TRBJ1-3	once	CATSRAAGARSGNTIYF	TGTGCCACCAGCAGAGCGGCAGGGGCCCGCTCTGGAAACACCATATATTTT
TRBD1	TRBV5-1	TRBJ2-2	-	CASSQGTANTGELFF	TGCGCCAGCAGCCAGGGGACAGCGAACACCGGGGAGCTGTTTTTT
-	TRBV29-1	TRBJ2-7	few	CSVGHGGNEQYF	TGCAGCGTGGGCCACGGGGGCAACGAGCAGTACTTC
-	TRBV29-1	TRBJ2-2	few	CSVVEQPNTGELFF	TGCAGCGTTGTCGAACAACCGAACACCGGGGAGCTGTTTTTT
-	TRBV12-3/TRBV12-4	TRBJ2-5	few	CASSAGEETQYF	TGTGCCAGCAGTGCAGGGGAAGAGACCCAGTACTTC
-	TRBV7-2	TRBJ2-3	once	CASSRQTGADTQYF	TGTGCCAGCAGCCGACAGACTGGTGCAGATACGCAGTATTTT
TRBD1	TRBV12-3/TRBV12-4	TRBJ2-7	-	CASSDRGSSYEQYF	TGTGCCAGCAGCGACAGGGGATCCTCCTACGAGCAGTACTTC